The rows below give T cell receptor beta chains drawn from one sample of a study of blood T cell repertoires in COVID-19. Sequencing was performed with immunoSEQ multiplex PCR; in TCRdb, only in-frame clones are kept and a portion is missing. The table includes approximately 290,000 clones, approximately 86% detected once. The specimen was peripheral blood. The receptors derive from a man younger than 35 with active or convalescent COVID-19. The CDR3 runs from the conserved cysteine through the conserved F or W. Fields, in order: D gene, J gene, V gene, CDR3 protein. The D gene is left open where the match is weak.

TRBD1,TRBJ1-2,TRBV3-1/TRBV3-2,CASSQGGGYYGYTF
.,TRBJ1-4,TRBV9,CASSAGITEKLFF
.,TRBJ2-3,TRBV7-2,CASSLGQGRTDTQYF
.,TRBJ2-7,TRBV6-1,CASSEGQSSYEQYF
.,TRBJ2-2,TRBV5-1,CASSLGARTNTGELFF
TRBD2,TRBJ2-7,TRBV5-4,CASSRGGGGAYEQYF
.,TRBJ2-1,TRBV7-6,CASSITPGSYNEQFF
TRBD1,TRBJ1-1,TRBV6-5,CASSYVGTANTEAFF
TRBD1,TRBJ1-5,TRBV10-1,CASSESEGRGHQPQHF
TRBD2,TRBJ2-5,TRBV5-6,CASSLAGAGGETQYF
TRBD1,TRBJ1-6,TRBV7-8,CASSLTGVDGSPLHF
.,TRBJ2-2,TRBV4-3,CASSQERGIGELFF
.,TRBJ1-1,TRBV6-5,CASSAEQARGTEAFF
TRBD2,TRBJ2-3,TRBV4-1,CASSPLLAGASDTQYF
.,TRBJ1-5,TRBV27,CASSRGGYQPQHF
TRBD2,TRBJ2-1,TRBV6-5,CASGKREGRGNEQFF
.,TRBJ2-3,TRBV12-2,CASRLRLAGRKCTDTQYF
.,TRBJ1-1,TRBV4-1,CASSLGTLLNTEAFF
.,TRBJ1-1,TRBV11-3,CASTTKNSCGEAFF
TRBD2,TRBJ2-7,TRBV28,CASRLAGSNYEQYF
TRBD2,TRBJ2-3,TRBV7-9,CASSTLGLAGSTDTQYF
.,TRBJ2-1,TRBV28,CASSGALLSYNEQFF
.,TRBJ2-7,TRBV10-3,CAISALAGWSYEQYF
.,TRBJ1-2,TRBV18,CASSPNGGANYGYTF
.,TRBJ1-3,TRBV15,CATSRDQGIGNTIYF
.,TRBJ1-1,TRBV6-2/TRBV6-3,CASSYMAGEPMNTEAFF
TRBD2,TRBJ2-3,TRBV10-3,CAIKRAGDIDTQYF
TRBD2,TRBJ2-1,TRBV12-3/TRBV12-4,CASSFGTSPFF
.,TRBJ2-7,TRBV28,CASSSRNLYEQYF
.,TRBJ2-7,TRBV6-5,CASSYSVTYEQYF
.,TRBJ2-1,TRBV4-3,CASSQETDTNEQFF
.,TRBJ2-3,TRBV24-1,CATSDSIFGSELDTQYF
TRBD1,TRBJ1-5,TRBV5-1,CASSDGQGAQPQHF
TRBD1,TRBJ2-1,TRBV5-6,CASSPQGYEQFF
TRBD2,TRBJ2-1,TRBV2,CATQFGGSSYNEQFF
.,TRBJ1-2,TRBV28,CASRRDLEGFYYGYTF
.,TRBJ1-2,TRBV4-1,CASSQDRGPNGYTF
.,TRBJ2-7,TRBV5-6,CASSLFAGAGEQYF
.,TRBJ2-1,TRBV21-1,CASRLAGGPMSYNEQFF
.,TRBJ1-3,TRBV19,CASSIATGVFSGNTIYF
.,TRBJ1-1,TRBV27,CASRRFSGQLQGKANTEAFF
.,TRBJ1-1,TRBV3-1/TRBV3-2,CASSQRWGGQGEAFF
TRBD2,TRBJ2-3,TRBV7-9,CASSPRASGAPTDTQYF
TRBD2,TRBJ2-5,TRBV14,CASSQTSGETQYF
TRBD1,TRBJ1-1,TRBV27,CASSPLGQGPYNTEAFF
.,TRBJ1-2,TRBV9,CASSAGFGYTF
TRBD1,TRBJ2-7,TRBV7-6,CASSLASAGGLEQYF
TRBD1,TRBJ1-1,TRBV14,CASSQGTGNTEAFF
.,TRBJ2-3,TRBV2,CASSPGLLSTDTQYF
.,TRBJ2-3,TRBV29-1,CSVAGQASTDTQYF
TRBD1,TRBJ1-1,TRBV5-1,CASTDPGQGNTEAFF
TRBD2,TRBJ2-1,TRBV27,CASRDWTRDNEQFF
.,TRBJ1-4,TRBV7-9,CASSPPVLGADNEKLFF
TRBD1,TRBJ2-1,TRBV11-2,CASRVDRGSYNEQFF
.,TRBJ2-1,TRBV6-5,CASSYTAYNEQFF
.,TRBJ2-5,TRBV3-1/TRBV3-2,CASSNLRENQETQYF
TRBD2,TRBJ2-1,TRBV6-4,CASGDGSGRRSEQFF
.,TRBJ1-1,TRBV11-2,CASSLDWGRTEAFF
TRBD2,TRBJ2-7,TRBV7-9,CASSLAGGEQYF